The clone carrying this T cell receptor (beta chain) appeared many times. The antigen is undetermined. Other DNA sequences in this specimen translate into the identical CDR3. V gave up 2 bases and J gave up 1 base; unmatched junction bases: 4. This CDR3 is 15 amino acids long. Germline V gene data show CDR1 as PRHDT and CDR2 as FYEKMQ (reference sequence). Sequenced by immunoSEQ multiplex PCR; TCRdb stores in-frame clones only, minus some. The table lists around 1,100,000 clones, approximately 77% of them singletons. This specimen comes from a study of shared clonotypes between healthy human individuals. Study results and limitations: Non-shared clonotypes had lower generation probabilities than those shared by all four donors. Tissues were not sampled, only blood, and their repertoires likely differ.

Sequencing was carried out using memory CD4+ T cells from PBMCs. Subset denoted: CD45RA-negative fraction. This chain uses TRBV13 with TRBJ2-5, with TRBD2 identical over 7 bases. This receptor was obtained from a man between 18 and 35 years old in good health. Some clones in this sample may be carry-over from other donors' samples. The CDR3 protein is CASSLRLAGQETQYF. The DNA for the CDR3 is TGTGCCAGCAGCTTAAGACTAGCTGGCCAAGAGACCCAGTACTTC.